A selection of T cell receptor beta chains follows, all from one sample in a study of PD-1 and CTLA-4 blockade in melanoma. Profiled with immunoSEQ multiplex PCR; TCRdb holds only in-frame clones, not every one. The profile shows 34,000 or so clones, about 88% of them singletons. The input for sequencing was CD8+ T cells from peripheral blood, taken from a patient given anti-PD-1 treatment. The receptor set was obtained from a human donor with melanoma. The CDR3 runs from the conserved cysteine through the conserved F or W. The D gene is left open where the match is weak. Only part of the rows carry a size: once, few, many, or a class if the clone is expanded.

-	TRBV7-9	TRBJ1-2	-	CASSPGLYGYTF	TGTGCCAGCAGCCCCGGACTTTATGGCTACACCTTC
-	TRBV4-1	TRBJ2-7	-	CASSQVGYEQYF	TGCGCCAGCAGCCAAGTGGGGTACGAGCAGTACTTC
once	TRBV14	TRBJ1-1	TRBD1	CASSQWLRDRGDTEAFF	TGTGCCAGCAGCCAATGGCTCCGGGACAGGGGGGATACTGAAGCTTTCTTT
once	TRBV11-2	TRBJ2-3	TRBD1	CASSLEPAGGTDTQYF	TGTGCCAGCAGCTTAGAACCCGCAGGGGGAACAGATACGCAGTATTTT
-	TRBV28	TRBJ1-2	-	CASSPANYGYTF	TGTGCCAGCAGTCCAGCTAACTATGGCTACACCTTC
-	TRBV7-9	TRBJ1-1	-	CASSSQNTEAFF	TGTGCCAGCAGCTCCCAGAACACTGAAGCTTTCTTT
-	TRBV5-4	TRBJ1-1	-	CASSFPELNTEAFF	TGTGCCAGCAGCTTCCCCGAACTGAACACTGAAGCTTTCTTT
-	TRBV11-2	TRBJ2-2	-	CASSLQVSGELFF	TGTGCCAGCAGCTTACAAGTTTCCGGGGAGCTGTTTTTT
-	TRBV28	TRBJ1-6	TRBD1	CASTYGTGYLALHF	TGTGCCAGCACCTATGGGACAGGGTACTTAGCCCTCCACTTT
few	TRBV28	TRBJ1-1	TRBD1	CASTVSGTARNTEAFF	TGTGCCAGCACCGTCTCGGGGACAGCTAGGAACACTGAAGCTTTCTTT
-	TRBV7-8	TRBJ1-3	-	CASSSTNGLPGNTIYF	TGTGCCAGCAGCTCAACGAATGGGTTGCCTGGAAACACCATATATTTT
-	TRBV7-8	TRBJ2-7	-	CASGGGKTSYEQYF	TGTGCCAGCGGAGGCGGAAAAACTTCCTACGAGCAGTACTTC
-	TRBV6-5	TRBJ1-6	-	CASSTTGNSPLHF	TGTGCCAGCAGTACTACAGGGAATTCACCCCTCCACTTT
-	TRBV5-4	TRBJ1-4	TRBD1	CASSLAGGEKLFF	TGTGCCAGCAGCCTCGCAGGGGGGGAAAAACTGTTTTTT
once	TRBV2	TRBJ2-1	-	CASSEHPGDNEQFF	TGTGCCAGCAGTGAACATCCAGGGGACAATGAGCAGTTCTTC
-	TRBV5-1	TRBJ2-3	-	CASSFTGLTDTQYF	TGCGCCAGCAGCTTCACAGGGCTCACAGATACGCAGTATTTT
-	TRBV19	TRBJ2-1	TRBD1	CASKPGQSYNEQFF	TGTGCCAGTAAACCGGGACAGTCTTACAATGAGCAGTTCTTC
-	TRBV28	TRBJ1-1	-	CASSSPASEAFF	TGTGCCAGCAGTTCCCCGGCCTCCGAAGCTTTCTTT
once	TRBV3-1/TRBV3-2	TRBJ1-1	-	CASSQGGATEAFF	TGTGCCAGCAGCCAAGGGGGAGCCACTGAAGCTTTCTTT
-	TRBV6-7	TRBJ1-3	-	CASSYPGGNTIYF	TGTGCCAGCAGTTATCCAGGTGGAAACACCATATATTTT
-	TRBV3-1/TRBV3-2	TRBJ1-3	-	CASSISILGGNTIYF	TGTGCCAGCAGCATATCGATACTAGGGGGAAACACCATATATTTT
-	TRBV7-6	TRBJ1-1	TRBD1	CASSHYRGPTEAFF	TGTGCCAGCAGCCACTACAGGGGCCCCACTGAAGCTTTCTTT
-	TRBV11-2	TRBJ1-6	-	CASSLRTGQTYNSPLHF	TGTGCCAGCAGCTTAAGGACTGGACAGACCTATAATTCACCCCTCCACTTT
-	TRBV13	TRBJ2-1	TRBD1	CASSSNRGAAEQFF	TGTGCCAGCAGCTCTAACAGGGGCGCGGCTGAGCAGTTCTTC
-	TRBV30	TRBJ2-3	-	CAQESESTDTQYF	TGTGCCCAAGAGTCGGAGAGCACAGATACGCAGTATTTT
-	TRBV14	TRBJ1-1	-	CASSHPRNERGLMNTEAFF	TGTGCCAGCAGCCATCCCAGAAACGAGAGAGGTTTAATGAACACTGAAGCTTTCTTT
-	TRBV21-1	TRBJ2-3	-	CASSKGIVAGSQDTQYF	TGTGCCAGCAGCAAGGGTATAGTGGCAGGATCGCAAGATACGCAGTATTTT
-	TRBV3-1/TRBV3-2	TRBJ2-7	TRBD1	CASSQDVGTGLPYEQYF	TGTGCCAGCAGCCAAGATGTGGGGACAGGTTTACCCTACGAGCAGTACTTC
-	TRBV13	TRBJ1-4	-	CASSINEKLFF	TGTGCCAGCAGCATTAATGAAAAACTGTTTTTT
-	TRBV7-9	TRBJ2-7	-	CASSPTTTIGGEQYF	TGTGCCAGCAGCCCCACGACAACGATAGGGGGGGAGCAGTACTTC
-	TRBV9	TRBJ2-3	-	CASSGQYTDTQYF	TGTGCCAGCTCTGGGCAGTACACAGATACGCAGTATTTT
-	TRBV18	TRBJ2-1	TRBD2	CASSGSGGLFEQFF	TGTGCCAGCTCCGGGAGCGGGGGGCTTTTTGAGCAGTTCTTC
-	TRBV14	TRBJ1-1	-	CASSPGLNTEAFF	TGTGCCAGCAGCCCGGGACTCAACACTGAAGCTTTCTTT
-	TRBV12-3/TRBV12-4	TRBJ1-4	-	CASSLGGEKLFF	TGTGCCAGCAGTTTAGGAGGCGAAAAACTGTTTTTT
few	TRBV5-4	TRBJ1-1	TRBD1	CASSLGTGVTFF	TGTGCCAGCAGCTTGGGGACAGGGGTGACTTTCTTT
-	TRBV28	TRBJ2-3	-	CASGRTFSSTDTQYF	TGTGCCAGCGGTAGGACTTTCTCTAGCACAGATACGCAGTATTTT
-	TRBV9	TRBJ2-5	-	CASSGADPETQYF	TGTGCCAGCAGCGGGGCAGATCCAGAGACCCAGTACTTC
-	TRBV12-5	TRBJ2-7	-	CASGLSASSEQYF	TGTGCTAGTGGTTTGTCAGCTTCGTCCGAGCAGTACTTC
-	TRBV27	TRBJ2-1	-	CASRIGGLAGPYNEQFF	TGTGCCAGCAGGATAGGGGGCCTAGCGGGCCCCTACAATGAGCAGTTCTTC
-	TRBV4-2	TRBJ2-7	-	CASSQETHGSYEQYF	TGTGCCAGCAGCCAAGAAACCCACGGATCCTACGAGCAGTACTTC
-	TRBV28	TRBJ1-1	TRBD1	CARKTGMNTEAFF	TGTGCCAGAAAGACAGGGATGAACACTGAAGCTTTCTTT
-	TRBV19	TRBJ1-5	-	CASSAGPNQPQHF	TGTGCCAGTAGTGCAGGGCCAAATCAGCCCCAGCATTTT
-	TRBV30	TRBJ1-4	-	CAWKASLREKLFF	TGTGCCTGGAAGGCCTCACTGAGGGAAAAACTGTTTTTT
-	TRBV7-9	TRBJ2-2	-	CASSFLNTGELFF	TGTGCCAGCAGCTTCCTGAACACCGGGGAGCTGTTTTTT
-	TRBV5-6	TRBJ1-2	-	CASSLRGYTF	TGTGCCAGCAGCTTGCGTGGCTACACCTTC
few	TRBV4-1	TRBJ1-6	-	CASSQVTSSYNSPLHF	TGCGCCAGCAGCCAAGTAACCAGCTCCTATAATTCACCCCTCCACTTT
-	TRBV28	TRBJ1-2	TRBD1	CASLTGTGYTF	TGTGCCAGCTTGACAGGGACGGGCTACACCTTC
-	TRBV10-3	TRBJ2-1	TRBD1	CAISEFGQGVYNEQFF	TGTGCCATCAGTGAGTTCGGACAGGGAGTTTACAATGAGCAGTTCTTC
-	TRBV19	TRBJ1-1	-	CASSTGGWDTEAFF	TGTGCCAGTAGTACTGGAGGGTGGGACACTGAAGCTTTCTTT
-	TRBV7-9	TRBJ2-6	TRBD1	CASRPIRDRDSNVLTF	TGTGCCAGCAGGCCAATCCGGGACAGGGACTCCAACGTCCTGACTTTC
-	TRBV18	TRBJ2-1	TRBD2	CASSPGRRTRNNEQFF	TGTGCCAGCTCACCAGGAAGGCGGACTAGGAACAATGAGCAGTTCTTC
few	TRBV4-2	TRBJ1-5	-	CASSQDVQSNQPQHF	TGTGCCAGCAGCCAAGATGTACAGAGCAATCAGCCCCAGCATTTT
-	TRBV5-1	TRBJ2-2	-	CASSLGRLDTGELFF	TGCGCCAGCAGCTTAGGTCGGCTAGACACCGGGGAGCTGTTTTTT